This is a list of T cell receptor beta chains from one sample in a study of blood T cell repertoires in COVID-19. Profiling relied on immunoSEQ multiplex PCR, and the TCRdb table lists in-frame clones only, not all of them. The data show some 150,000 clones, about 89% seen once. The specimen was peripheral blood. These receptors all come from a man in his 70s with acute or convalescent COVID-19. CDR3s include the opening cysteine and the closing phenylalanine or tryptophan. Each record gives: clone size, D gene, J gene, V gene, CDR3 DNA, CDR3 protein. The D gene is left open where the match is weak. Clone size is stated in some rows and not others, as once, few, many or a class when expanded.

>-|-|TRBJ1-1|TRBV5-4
TGTGCCAGCAGCTCCAGGTCGTCGGGGACTGAAGCTTTCTTT
CASSSRSSGTEAFF
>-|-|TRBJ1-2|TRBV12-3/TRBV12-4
TGTGCCAGCACCCTAGCGGGATCCGAGACCTACACCTTC
CASTLAGSETYTF
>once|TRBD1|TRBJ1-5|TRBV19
TGTGCCAGTAGCGCCTTGCGGGACAGATTTAGCAATCAGCCCCAGCATTTT
CASSALRDRFSNQPQHF
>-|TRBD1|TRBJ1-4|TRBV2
TGTGCCAGCAGGACGACAGGGGGAAGTGAAAAACTGTTTTTT
CASRTTGGSEKLFF
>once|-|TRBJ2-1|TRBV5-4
TGTGCCAGCAGCTTGGGAGGAATCTCCTACAATGAGCAGTTCTTC
CASSLGGISYNEQFF
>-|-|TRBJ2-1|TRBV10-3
TGTGCCATCTCCGGGGGGCTAAACAATGAGCAGTTCTTC
CAISGGLNNEQFF
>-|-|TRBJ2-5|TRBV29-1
TGCAGCGTTGCCGTGGGGGCCCAAGAGACCCAGTACTTC
CSVAVGAQETQYF
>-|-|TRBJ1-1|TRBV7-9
TGTGCCAGCAGCTTAGTAATCTCTGAAGCTTTCTTT
CASSLVISEAFF
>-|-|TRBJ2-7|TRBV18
TGTGCCAGCTCACCTGGTCTAGAGGACAGGCAGTACTTC
CASSPGLEDRQYF
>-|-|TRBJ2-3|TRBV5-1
TGCGCCAGCAGAAAAACAGGCGGATTCACAGATACGCAGTATTTT
CASRKTGGFTDTQYF
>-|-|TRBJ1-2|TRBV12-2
TGTGCAAGTCGCTTAGCTACAGGGGGGTATGGCTACACCTTC
CASRLATGGYGYTF
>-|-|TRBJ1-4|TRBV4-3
TGCGCCAGCAGCCAAGATTACGGGGATGAAAAACTGTTTTTT
CASSQDYGDEKLFF
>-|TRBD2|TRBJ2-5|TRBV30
TGTGCCCGGGGGGGGGCCCGGGTTCAAGAGACCCAGTACTTC
CARGGARVQETQYF
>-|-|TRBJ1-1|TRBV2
TGTGCCAGCTCCACAGGGAAGGGGACTGAAGCTTTCTTT
CASSTGKGTEAFF
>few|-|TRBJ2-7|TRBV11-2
TGTGCCAGCAGCTCCTACAGGTACGAGCAGTACTTC
CASSSYRYEQYF
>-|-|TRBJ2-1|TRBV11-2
TGTGCCAGCAGCCCTTACCTAAACCTCGGAGTCTATGAGCAGTTCTTC
CASSPYLNLGVYEQFF